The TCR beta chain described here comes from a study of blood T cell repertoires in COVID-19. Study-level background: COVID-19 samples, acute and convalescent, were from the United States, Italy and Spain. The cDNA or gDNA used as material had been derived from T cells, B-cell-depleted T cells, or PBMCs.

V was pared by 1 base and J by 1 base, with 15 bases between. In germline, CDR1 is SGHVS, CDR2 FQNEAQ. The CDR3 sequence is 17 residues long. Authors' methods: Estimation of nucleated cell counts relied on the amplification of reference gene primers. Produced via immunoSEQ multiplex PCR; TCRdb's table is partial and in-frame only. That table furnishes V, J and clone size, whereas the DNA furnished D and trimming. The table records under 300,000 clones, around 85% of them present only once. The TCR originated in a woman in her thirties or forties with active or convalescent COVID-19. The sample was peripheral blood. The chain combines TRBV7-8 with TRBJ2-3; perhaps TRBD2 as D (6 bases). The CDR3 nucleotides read TGTGCCAGCAGCTTAGTGGACTGGCGGGGCGGCACAGATACGCAGTATTTT. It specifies CASSLVDWRGGTDTQYF.